These 7 T cell receptor beta chains share one sample of origin, sequenced in a study of tissue T cells after allogeneic stem cell transplantation. Time point denoted: mouse harvest day 14 after allogeneic transplant. Mouse grafts combined 10^7 T-cell-depleted bone marrow cells with 10^6 splenic CD5+ T cells. The protocol was immunoSEQ multiplex PCR, while the TCRdb copy is restricted to in-frame clones and leaves out a portion. The data contain a few thousand clones, approximately 51% of them singletons. The sequenced sample was gut tissue. These receptors all come from a female BALB/c mouse given C57BL/6 T cells with graft-versus-host disease after an allogeneic hematopoietic cell transplant.

Concerning this clone: Mouse gene names and germline throughout. The read is 1 residue too short to cover the CDR3 end, so that end is filled in from the germline J gene. V gene TRBV5 combines with J gene TRBJ2-4, with 8 bases matching TRBD2. Trimming at V came to 0 bases and at J to 3 bases, leaving 5 bases not matched to a gene. Germline V lookup: CDR1 LGHNA, CDR2 YNLKQL (reference sequence). CDR3 length equals 16 residues. The sequenced CDR3 bases are TGTGCCAGCAGCCAAGAAGGGGGGGCGCGGCAAAACACCTTGTAC. Its translation is CASSQEGGARQNTLY. The whole CDR3 sequence reads CASSQEGGARQNTLYF.

This clone showed up just a few times. The gene symbols are mouse symbols. The read halts 1 residue ahead of the CDR3 end, with the missing end drawn from the germline J gene. The same CDR3 can be traced to other DNA sequences in this sample. The rearrangement uses TRBV20 and TRBJ2-7; no definite D call. V was trimmed by 1 base and J by 4 bases, leaving 5 bases between them. This CDR3 has 11 residues. Germline V gene lookup returns CDR1 GFQATS and CDR2 STVNSAI. This CDR3 is CGARGGYEQYF. The part of the CDR3 DNA that was read is TGTGGTGCTAGGGGTGGGTATGAACAGTAC.

Comments on this clone: The germline and genes are mouse ones. The CDR3 end is not reached by the read, which stops 1 residue before it; the germline J gene fills it in. This rearrangement joins TRBV17 to TRBJ2-4; D remains unclear. V was shortened by 11 bases and J by 0 bases, with 3 bases between the two germline ends. Looked up from germline, CDR1 is MNHDT and CDR2 is YYDKIL. There are 10 residues in the CDR3. The CDR3 DNA, read in part, is TGTGCTCGGAGTCAAAACACCTTGTAC. Its protein product is CARSQNTLY. The entire CDR3 sequence reads CARSQNTLYF.

Remarks on this clone: Germline and genes here are mouse. From the germline J gene comes the end of the CDR3, since the read stops 1 residue before it. The chain couples TRBV5 to TRBJ2-5, with TRBD2 identical over 7 bases. The V and J ends lost 1 base and 1 base, in that order; junction bases with no gene match: 8. Germline CDR1 LGHNA, CDR2 YNLKQL (reference sequence). This CDR3 is 17 amino acids long. CDR3 DNA (partial): TGTGCCAGCAGCCAAGTCCTGGGGGAGGAGGACCAAGACACCCAGTAC. Translated, it gives CASSQVLGEEDQDTQY. The whole CDR3 sequence is CASSQVLGEEDQDTQYF.

Details on this clone: Gene and germline names: mouse. The read ends 1 residue shy of where the CDR3 ends; the end is completed using the germline J gene. The gene calls are TRBV16 and TRBJ2-5; D is undetermined. There are 12 residues in the CDR3. Deletions cut 1 base from V and 5 bases from J, with 4 bases between. CDR1 is SGHSA and CDR2 is FRNQAP in the germline V gene. CDR3 bases read: TGTGCAAGCAGCTTAGTAGGAGACACCCAGTAC. Its translation is CASSLVGDTQY. The entire CDR3 is CASSLVGDTQYF.

Judged by abundance, this clone is medium-sized. Here the gene names and germline are mouse. The read halts 1 residue ahead of the CDR3 end, with the missing end drawn from the germline J gene. V is TRBV26 and J is TRBJ1-4; D call uncertain. Germline V lookup: CDR1 KGHPV, CDR2 FQNQEV (reference sequence). Deletions cut 5 bases from V and 3 bases from J, with 7 bases between. CDR3 length equals 13 residues. CDR3 DNA (partial): TGTGCCAGCAGTACCAGAACCAACGAAAGATTATTT. It specifies CASSTRTNERLF. The whole CDR3 region reads CASSTRTNERLFF.

To note about this clone: Each gene name is a mouse one. The read finishes 1 residue shy of the CDR3 end, and the germline J gene is used to complete it. V and J are TRBV2 and TRBJ2-7, with D hard to call. The length of the CDR3 is 14 residues. V dropped 0 bases and J dropped 4 bases, with 10 bases sitting between them. The germline CDR1 and CDR2 sequences are LGHNA and YSYQKL. The CDR3 is CASSQDNSKYEQYF. The CDR3 DNA, read in part, is TGTGCCAGCAGCCAAGACAACAGCAAATATGAACAGTAC.